These 24 T cell receptor beta chains were sequenced from one sample in a study of PD-1 blockade in classical Hodgkin lymphoma. Time point: newly diagnosed, previously untreated cHL patient sample. Out of thawed PBMCs, magnetic negative selection purified CD4+ T cells. Sequenced by immunoSEQ multiplex PCR; TCRdb stores in-frame clones only, minus some. The sample records tens of thousands of clones, more than 80% being singletons. Sequencing input: CD4+ T cells from blood. The receptors here all came from a human donor with classical Hodgkin lymphoma.

The chain is built from TRBV6-4 and TRBJ2-3; D not certain. Between the trimmed V and J ends, which lost 1 base and 0 bases, there was a span of 8 bases. Germline CDR1 is MRHNA and CDR2 is SNTAGT. The CDR3 runs 15 residues. The CDR3 bases are TGTGCCAGCAGTGACTTTGGCACGAGCACAGATACGCAGTATTTT. As protein: CASSDFGTSTDTQYF.

This clone was recorded once. The CDR3 spells CASSPPRAGGGPDTQYF. Written as DNA, the CDR3 is TGTGCCAGCTCACCACCTAGAGCGGGAGGGGGTCCAGATACGCAGTATTTT. This sequence joins TRBV18 and TRBJ2-3, with TRBD2 matching over 10 bases. The CDR3 consists of 17 residues. Germline V gene lookup returns CDR1 KGHSH and CDR2 LQKENI. V gave up 0 bases and J gave up 4 bases; unmatched junction bases: 7.

The rearrangement uses TRBV6-5 and TRBJ2-7; 11 nucleotides match TRBD1. V lost 7 bases and J lost 7; bases outside the gene matches: 6. CDR1 MNHEY and CDR2 SVGAGI come from the germline V gene. The CDR3 runs to 13 residues. This chain's CDR3 is CASKRDRGFEQYF. CDR3 nucleotide sequence: TGTGCCAGCAAGCGGGACAGGGGGTTTGAGCAGTACTTC.

The V gene is TRBV28, the J gene TRBJ1-1; D is perhaps TRBD1 (6 bases). The CDR3 loop spans 14 amino acids. The ends were cut back, 4 bases at V and 1 base at J, with 10 bases in the middle. From germline, CDR1 is MDHEN and CDR2 SYDVKM. In DNA, the CDR3 is TGTGCCAGCAGTTCCCCGACAGGGAACACTGAAGCTTTCTTT. This encodes CASSSPTGNTEAFF.

The chain joins TRBV5-1 to TRBJ2-7, with 9 nucleotides matching TRBD1. CDR1 is SGHRS, CDR2 YFSETQ, per germline. The CDR3 runs to 14 residues. Trimming cost V 4 bases and J 2 bases; bases outside gene matches: 4. The CDR3: CASSGGTGTYEQYF. CDR3 bases: TGCGCCAGCAGCGGGGGGACAGGGACCTACGAGCAGTACTTC.

The chain uses TRBV6-6 and TRBJ1-1; a possible D gene is TRBD1 (5 bases). The CDR3 loop spans 16 amino acids. CDR1 and CDR2 from the germline V gene are MNHNY and SVGAGI (reference sequence). Trimming cost V 2 bases and J 1 base, with 14 bases left between them. The chain's CDR3 is CASSYGASPPNTEAFF. CDR3 bases: TGTGCCAGCAGTTACGGGGCTTCCCCCCCGAACACTGAAGCTTTCTTT.

This clone was detected only once. In DNA form, the CDR3 reads TGTGCCAGCAGCCCCCCCGGGGCTAGCACAGATACGCAGTATTTT. As protein: CASSPPGASTDTQYF. V is TRBV7-8 and J is TRBJ2-3; D tentatively fits TRBD1 or TRBD2 (5 bases each). Germline values: CDR1 SGHVS, CDR2 FQNEAQ. The CDR3 covers 15 residues. Deletions cut 5 bases from V and 0 bases from J, with 12 bases between.

This rearrangement joins TRBV11-2 to TRBJ2-1; 9 nucleotides align to TRBD1. V shed 5 bases and J 11 bases; nucleotides not matched to a gene: 7. The CDR3 has 13 amino acids. The germline CDR1 and CDR2 sequences are SGHAT and FQNNGV. The CDR3, as DNA: TGTGCCAGCAGCATTGGACAGGGGCCTAAGCAGTTCTTC. This gives the protein CASSIGQGPKQFF.

V usage is TRBV5-4 and J usage is TRBJ1-1; 8 nucleotides line up with TRBD1. Trimming removed 4 bases from V and 10 bases from J; junction bases left unmatched: 9. In germline, CDR1 is SGHNT, CDR2 YYREEE (reference sequence). This CDR3 is 13 amino acids long. The CDR3 region is CASSPPQGGIAFF. CDR3 bases: TGTGCCAGCAGCCCACCACAGGGGGGCATAGCTTTCTTT. Filled out from reference TRBV5-4 and TRBJ1-1, the complete variable domain reads ETGVTQSPTHLIKTRGQQVTLRCSSQSGHNTVSWYQQALGQGPQFIFQYYREEENGRGNFPPRFSGLQFPNYSSELNVNALELDDSALYLCASSPPQGGIAFFGQGTRLTVV.

This clone is medium-sized within its sample. The chain couples TRBV2 to TRBJ2-6; D unresolved. This CDR3 has 10 amino acids. Deletions cut 2 bases from V and 16 bases from J, with 6 bases between. CDR1 SNHLY and CDR2 FYNNEI come from the germline V gene. The CDR3 DNA follows: TGTGCCAGCAGTGAAATCCTTCTGACTTTC. Translation: CASSEILLTF.

The gene calls are TRBV29-1 and TRBJ2-7; a possible D gene is TRBD1 (6 bases). Germline V lookup: CDR1 SQVTM, CDR2 ANQGSEA. This CDR3 contains 13 residues. Trimming pared 3 bases from V and 6 bases from J, leaving 15 bases between. The CDR3 is CSVEAGAKREQYF. The CDR3 DNA is TGCAGCGTTGAGGCAGGGGCGAAGCGCGAGCAGTACTTC.

V is TRBV19 and J is TRBJ1-2, with a possible D match to TRBD1 (5 bases). V was shortened by 4 bases and J by 5 bases, with 8 bases between the two germline ends. CDR1 and CDR2 from the germline V gene are LNHDA and SQIVND (reference sequence). The CDR3 is 12 residues long. The CDR3 region has the DNA TGTGCCAGTAGTACGCCAGGGTATGGCTACACCTTC. Translation: CASSTPGYGYTF.

The V call is TRBV7-2, the J call TRBJ2-3; 10 bases line up with TRBD2. Germline CDR1 and CDR2: SGHTA and FQGNSA. The CDR3 is 15 residues long. V was pared by 6 bases and J by 1 base, with 4 bases of the junction left unmatched. The CDR3 DNA sequence: TGTGCCAGCAGACCCGGGACTAGCGGCACAGATACGCAGTATTTT. As protein: CASRPGTSGTDTQYF.

The chain recombines TRBV10-2 with TRBJ1-3, with D unclear. Per the germline V gene, CDR1 is WSHSY and CDR2 is SAAADI. There are 14 residues in the CDR3. Trimming pared 5 bases from V and 2 bases from J, leaving 10 bases between. The DNA of the CDR3 is TGCGCCAGCAGTAGGATGACCCCTGGAAACACCATATATTTT. Protein: CASSRMTPGNTIYF.

This clone came up once. The genes are TRBV7-2 and TRBJ2-7; perhaps TRBD1 as D (5 bases). Germline-derived CDR1 and CDR2 are SGHTA and FQGNSA. The CDR3 has 14 amino acids. The V gene lost 3 bases and the J gene lost 3 bases, with 12 bases spanning the gap. CDR3 protein: CASSFSQANYEQYF. For the CDR3, the DNA is TGTGCCAGCAGCTTCTCACAGGCCAACTACGAGCAGTACTTC.

This clone was found a few times. The V gene is TRBV6-1, the J gene TRBJ1-2, with D possibly matching TRBD1 (6 bases). Germline V gives CDR1 MNHNS, CDR2 SASEGT. CDR3 size: 14 residues. Trimming cost V 2 bases and J 6 bases, with 13 bases left between them. The CDR3 coding sequence is TGTGCCAGCAGTGAACAAGGGACAATAGATGGCTACACCTTC. Encoded protein: CASSEQGTIDGYTF.

This chain joins TRBV28 and TRBJ1-2; 12 bases agree with TRBD1. The CDR3 runs 15 residues. The germline gives CDR1 MDHEN, CDR2 SYDVKM. Unmatched junction bases numbered 10, after V lost 6 bases and J lost 8 bases. CDR3 DNA: TGTGCCAGCAGAGAACCGGGACAGGGGGCGCGAGGCTACACCTTC. Translating gives CASREPGQGARGYTF.

This chain connects TRBV19 to TRBJ2-1; 9 nucleotides align to TRBD2. The ends lost 3 bases at V and 9 bases at J; junction bases unmatched: 9. The V gene's germline CDR1 is LNHDA and CDR2 SQIVND (reference sequence). The CDR3 runs 15 residues. As DNA, the CDR3 is TGTGCCAGTAGTATGGGGCTAGCGGGGATTTCTGAGCAGTTCTTC. Translated: CASSMGLAGISEQFF.

This clone came up once. This chain joins TRBV10-1 and TRBJ2-1; TRBD1 aligns across 10 bases. The CDR3 extends over 16 amino acids. The trim removed 6 bases at V and 7 bases at J, leaving 12 bases unmatched. CDR1 and CDR2 from the germline V gene are WNHNN and SYGVQD (reference sequence). The CDR3 loop is CASSDPTGGLRNEQFF. The CDR3, as DNA: TGCGCCAGCAGCGACCCGACAGGGGGCTTGAGGAATGAGCAGTTCTTC.

The chain couples TRBV29-1 to TRBJ2-7; D is uncertain. The CDR3 length is 11 residues. The V gene's germline CDR1 is SQVTM and CDR2 ANQGSEA. CDR3 sequence: CRLAAPWEQYF. The CDR3, as DNA: TGCAGGTTGGCGGCCCCTTGGGAGCAGTACTTC.

J is TRBJ2-5 and V is TRBV10-1; possibly TRBD1 for D (5 bases). The CDR3 loop spans 16 amino acids. V was clipped by 3 bases and J by 2 bases, with 16 bases between them. Germline V CDR1 and CDR2: WNHNN, SYGVQD (reference sequence). This chain's CDR3 is CASSEEDKAQQETQYF. For the CDR3, the DNA is TGCGCCAGCAGTGAAGAGGACAAGGCGCAGCAAGAGACCCAGTACTTC.

The J gene is TRBJ1-5, the V gene TRBV6-6; 8 bases agree with TRBD1. V shed 6 bases, J shed 7 bases, and the junction held 5 bases outside the gene matches. The V gene's germline CDR1 is MNHNY and CDR2 SVGAGI (reference sequence). The CDR3 totals 13 residues. CDR3 residues: CASRDRDGQPQHF. CDR3 sequence (DNA): TGTGCCAGCAGGGACAGGGATGGCCAGCCCCAGCATTTT.

The rearrangement links TRBV10-1 to TRBJ1-3, with unresolved D. Trimming took off 6 bases at V and 7 bases at J, with 10 bases between the two ends. From germline, CDR1 is WNHNN and CDR2 SYGVQD (reference sequence). The CDR3 spans 12 residues. The CDR3 bases are TGCGCCAGCAGGCACCTGTGGAACACCATATATTTT. This encodes CASRHLWNTIYF.

The V call is TRBV18, the J call TRBJ2-7; TRBD2 matches 7 bases. Trimming took 5 bases from V and 0 from J; bases not matched to a gene: 13. This CDR3 spans 17 amino acids. Germline V gene data show CDR1 as KGHSH and CDR2 as LQKENI. In DNA form, the CDR3 reads TGTGCCAGCTCAACCCGTACGGGACTACTAAACTCCTACGAGCAGTACTTC. Translated, it gives CASSTRTGLLNSYEQYF. The full variable domain, its missing parts supplied by reference TRBV18 and TRBJ2-7, is NAGVMQNPRHLVRRRGQEARLRCSPMKGHSHVYWYRQLPEEGLKFMVYLQKENIIDESGMPKERFSAEFPKEGPSILRIQQVVRGDSAAYFCASSTRTGLLNSYEQYFGPGTRLTVT.